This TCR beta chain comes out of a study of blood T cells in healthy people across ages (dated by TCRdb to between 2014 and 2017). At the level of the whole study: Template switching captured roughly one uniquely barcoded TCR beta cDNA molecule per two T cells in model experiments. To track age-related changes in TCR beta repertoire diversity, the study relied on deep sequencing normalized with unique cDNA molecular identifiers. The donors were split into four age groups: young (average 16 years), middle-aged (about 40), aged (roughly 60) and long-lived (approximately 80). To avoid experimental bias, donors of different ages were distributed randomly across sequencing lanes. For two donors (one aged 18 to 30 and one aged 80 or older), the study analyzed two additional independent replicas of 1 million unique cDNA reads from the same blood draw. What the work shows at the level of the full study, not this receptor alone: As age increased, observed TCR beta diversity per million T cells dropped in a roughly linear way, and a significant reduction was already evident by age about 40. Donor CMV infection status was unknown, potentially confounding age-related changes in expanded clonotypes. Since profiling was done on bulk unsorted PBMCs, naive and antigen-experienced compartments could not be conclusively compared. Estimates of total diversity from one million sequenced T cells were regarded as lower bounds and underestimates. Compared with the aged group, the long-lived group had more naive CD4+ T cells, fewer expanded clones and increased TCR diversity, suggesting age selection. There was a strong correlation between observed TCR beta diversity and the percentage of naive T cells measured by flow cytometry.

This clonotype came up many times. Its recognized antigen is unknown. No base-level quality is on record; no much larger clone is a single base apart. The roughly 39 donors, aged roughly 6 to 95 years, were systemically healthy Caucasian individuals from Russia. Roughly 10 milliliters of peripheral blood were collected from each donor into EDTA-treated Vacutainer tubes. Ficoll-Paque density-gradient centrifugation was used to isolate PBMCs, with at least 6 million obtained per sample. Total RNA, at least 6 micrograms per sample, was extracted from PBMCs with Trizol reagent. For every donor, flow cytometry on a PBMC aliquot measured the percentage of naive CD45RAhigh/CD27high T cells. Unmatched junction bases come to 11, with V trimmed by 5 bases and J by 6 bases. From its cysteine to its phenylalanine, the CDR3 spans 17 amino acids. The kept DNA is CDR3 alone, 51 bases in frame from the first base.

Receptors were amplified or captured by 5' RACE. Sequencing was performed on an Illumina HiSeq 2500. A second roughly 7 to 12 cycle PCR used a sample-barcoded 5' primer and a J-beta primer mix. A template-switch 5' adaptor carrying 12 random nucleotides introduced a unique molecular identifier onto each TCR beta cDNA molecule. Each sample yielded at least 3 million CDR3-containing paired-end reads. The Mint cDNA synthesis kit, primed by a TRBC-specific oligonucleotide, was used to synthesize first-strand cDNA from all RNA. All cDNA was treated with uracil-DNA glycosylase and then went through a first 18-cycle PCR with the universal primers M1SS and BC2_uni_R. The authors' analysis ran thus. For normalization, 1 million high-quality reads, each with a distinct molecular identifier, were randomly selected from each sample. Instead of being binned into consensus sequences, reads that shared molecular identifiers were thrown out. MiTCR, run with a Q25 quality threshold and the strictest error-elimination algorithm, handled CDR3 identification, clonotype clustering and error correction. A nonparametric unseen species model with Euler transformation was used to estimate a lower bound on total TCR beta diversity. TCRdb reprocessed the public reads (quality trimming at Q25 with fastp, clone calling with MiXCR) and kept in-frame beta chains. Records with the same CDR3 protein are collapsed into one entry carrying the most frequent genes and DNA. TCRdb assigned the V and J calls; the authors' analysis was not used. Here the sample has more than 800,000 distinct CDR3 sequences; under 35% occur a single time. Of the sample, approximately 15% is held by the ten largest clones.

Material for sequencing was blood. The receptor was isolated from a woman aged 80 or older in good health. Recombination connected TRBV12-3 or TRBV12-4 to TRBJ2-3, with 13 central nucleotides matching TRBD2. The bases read TGTGCCAGCAGTCCCTTTTTACTAGCGGGGGGGGACGATACGCAGTATTTT. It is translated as CASSPFLLAGGDDTQYF.